Below are 30 T cell receptor beta chains sequenced from a single sample in a study of CD8+ T cells in alopecia areata. Following RNA extraction, reverse transcription yielded cDNA that acted as the sequencing template. The method was immunoSEQ multiplex PCR; TCRdb's version includes in-frame clones alone and lacks a portion of them. The repertoire holds roughly 220,000 clones, with roughly three fifths as singletons. Treatment meaning: oral pan-JAK inhibitor, 5-10 mg twice daily. This sample comprised CD4+ T cells sorted from blood, obtained around week 44, from a patient treated with tofacitinib. These receptors were taken from a human donor with alopecia areata.

The chain carries TRBV30 and TRBJ2-5; maybe TRBD2 (6 bases). Trimming took off 3 bases at V and 5 bases at J, with 13 bases between the two ends. Germline CDR1 GTSNPN, CDR2 SVGIG (reference sequence). This CDR3 has 13 residues. The CDR3 sequence is CAWRGQAGETQYF. CDR3 nucleotide sequence: TGTGCCTGGAGAGGGCAGGCGGGGGAGACCCAGTACTTC.

V is TRBV7-2 and J is TRBJ2-7; D perhaps matches TRBD2 (5 bases). Trimming cost V 6 bases and J 1 base, with 16 bases left between them. Germline V gene data show CDR1 as SGHTA and CDR2 as FQGNSA. This CDR3 is built from 15 residues. Here the CDR3 DNA reads TGTGCCAGCAGTAACGGGGTCTCGGGGTCCTACGAGCAGTACTTC. Protein product: CASSNGVSGSYEQYF. The full variable domain, its missing parts supplied by reference TRBV7-2 and TRBJ2-7, is GAGVSQSPSNKVTEKGKDVELRCDPISGHTALYWYRQSLGQGLEFLIYFQGNSAPDKSGLPSDRFSAERTGGSVSTLTIQRTQQEDSAVYLCASSNGVSGSYEQYFGPGTRLTVT.

The CDR3 protein is CASIFNLAADTQYF. The CDR3 region has the DNA TGCGCCAGCATCTTCAACCTAGCGGCAGATACGCAGTATTTT. The chain couples TRBV4-3 to TRBJ2-3; 7 nucleotides agree with TRBD2. Germline assignment: CDR1 LGHNA and CDR2 YSLEER. The V segment lost 7 bases and the J segment 4 bases; nucleotides outside the gene matches: 8. The CDR3 covers 14 residues.

The gene calls are TRBV13 and TRBJ2-7; D call uncertain. Deletions cut 6 bases from V and 4 bases from J, with 19 bases between. The CDR3 is 15 amino acids. Germline-derived CDR1 and CDR2 are PRHDT and FYEKMQ (reference sequence). The chain's CDR3 is CASSYSATSWYEQYF. For the CDR3, the DNA is TGTGCCAGCAGTTACTCGGCTACTTCGTGGTACGAGCAGTACTTC.

Ten or more counts support this clone. The chain joins TRBV10-3 to TRBJ2-3; the match to TRBD2 covers 11 bases. Trimming cost V 10 bases and J 4 bases; bases outside gene matches: 7. This CDR3 region has 14 residues. Germline-derived CDR1 and CDR2 are ENHRY and SYGVKD. CDR3 in DNA: TGTGCCACATCTAGCGGGGGGAACGCAGATACGCAGTATTTT. It specifies CATSSGGNADTQYF.

This chain connects TRBV4-3 to TRBJ1-5; the D gene is possibly TRBD1 (5 bases). V gave up 1 base and J gave up 9 bases, with 10 bases separating them. The CDR3 spans 13 residues. Germline CDR1 LGHNA, CDR2 YSLEER. CDR3 coding DNA: TGCGCCAGCAGCCAAGTTCAGGGAGCGCCCCAGCATTTT. Amino acid sequence: CASSQVQGAPQHF.

The rearrangement joins TRBV29-1 to TRBJ2-3; 7 bases fit TRBD2. The trim removed 0 bases at V and 2 bases at J, leaving 5 bases unmatched. Germline loops: CDR1 SQVTM, CDR2 ANQGSEA. This CDR3 contains 15 residues. The CDR3 is CSVEEGTTPTDTQYF. In nucleotides, the CDR3 is TGCAGCGTTGAAGAGGGGACTACTCCCACAGATACGCAGTATTTT.

The J gene is TRBJ2-7, the V gene TRBV29-1; D tentatively fits TRBD1 or TRBD2 (5 bases each). The germline gives CDR1 SQVTM, CDR2 ANQGSEA. The CDR3 loop spans 16 amino acids. The ends were cut back, 4 bases at V and 0 bases at J, with 19 bases in the middle. The CDR3 DNA follows: TGCAGCGTTGTAGGCCTACGGGGACCGAGCTCCTACGAGCAGTACTTC. Translating gives CSVVGLRGPSSYEQYF.

As to this clone: Other DNA sequences within the sample encode an identical CDR3. The chain has TRBV5-1 and TRBJ1-1; no reliable D call. The CDR3 totals 14 residues. Looked up from germline, CDR1 is SGHRS and CDR2 is YFSETQ. V lost 0 bases, J lost 2 bases, and 8 bases lay in between. The CDR3 reads CASSLGTTNTEAFF. Written as DNA, the CDR3 is TGCGCCAGCAGCTTGGGTACAACCAACACTGAAGCTTTCTTT.

The chain carries TRBV4-1 and TRBJ1-2; D is ambiguous. The germline V gene encodes CDR1 MGHRA and CDR2 YSYEKL. The length of the CDR3 is 14 residues. Between the trimmed V and J ends, which lost 1 base and 2 bases, there was a span of 8 bases. The CDR3 region has the DNA TGCGCCAGCAGCCAAGGTGGCAGGAACTATGGCTACACCTTC. Translated: CASSQGGRNYGYTF.

This clone was counted a few times. The CDR3 here is CASSLGCSGNTIYF. CDR3 in DNA: TGTGCCAGCAGCTTAGGCTGCTCTGGAAACACCATATATTTT. The chain combines TRBV7-9 with TRBJ1-3; the D is unclear. The CDR3 contains 14 residues. Germline CDR1 SEHNR, CDR2 FQNEAQ (reference sequence). V was pared by 1 base and J by 0 bases, with 4 bases between.

This clone was observed a single time. The chain links TRBV5-4 to TRBJ2-2; the D gene could be TRBD1 or TRBD2 (5 bases each). The CDR3 sequence is 16 residues long. CDR1 and CDR2 (germline): SGHNT, YYREEE (reference sequence). Deletions cut 3 bases from V and 5 bases from J, with 17 bases between. The CDR3 DNA follows: TGTGCCAGCAGCTCTCCGGGGCGCGAAAAGACCGGGGAGCTGTTTTTT. Its translation is CASSSPGREKTGELFF.

This clone was seen ten or more times. V usage is TRBV7-2 and J usage is TRBJ1-1; a weak D match, TRBD1 (6 bases). V gave up 10 bases and J gave up 3 bases, with 21 bases separating them. This CDR3 region has 15 residues. The germline CDR1 and CDR2 sequences are SGHTA and FQGNSA. The CDR3 reads CANKKGLAGDTEAFF. DNA for the CDR3: TGTGCCAATAAAAAGGGGCTGGCAGGGGACACTGAAGCTTTCTTT.

The V call is TRBV7-2, the J call TRBJ2-1, with a possible D match to TRBD1 (6 bases). Per germline, CDR1 SGHTA and CDR2 FQGNSA. Trimming cost V 5 bases and J 8 bases, with 19 bases left between them. The CDR3 length is 15 residues. This CDR3 is CASSRGQWGTDEQFF. DNA of the CDR3: TGTGCCAGCAGCCGGGGACAATGGGGTACGGATGAGCAGTTCTTC.

The V and J genes are TRBV30 and TRBJ1-4; D uncertain. This CDR3 comprises 11 residues. The V end lost 4 bases, the J end lost 4 bases, and 4 bases lay between the germline ends. CDR1 and CDR2 (germline): GTSNPN, SVGIG (reference sequence). CDR3 nucleotides: TGTGCCTGGACCTTTAATGAAAAACTGTTTTTT. Its translation: CAWTFNEKLFF. Filled out from reference TRBV30 and TRBJ1-4, the complete variable domain reads SQTIHQWPATLVQPVGSPLSLECTVEGTSNPNLYWYRQAAGRGLQLLFYSVGIGQISSEVPQNLSASRPQDRQFILSSKKLLLSDSGFYLCAWTFNEKLFFGSGTQLSVL.

This clone was found a few times. The genes are TRBV19 and TRBJ1-1; no clear D gene. Germline V gene sequence: CDR1 LNHDA, CDR2 SQIVND (reference sequence). Trimming shortened V by 7 bases and J by 3 bases, and 15 bases separated the two germline ends. The CDR3 totals 14 residues. In nucleotides, the CDR3 is TGTGCCAGTATTAGCCGTTCGATCGACACTGAAGCTTTCTTT. Its protein is CASISRSIDTEAFF.

V is TRBV4-3 and J is TRBJ2-6; perhaps TRBD1 as D (5 bases). The CDR3 is 19 residues long. The V end was cut by 1 base, the J end by 2 bases, with 18 bases between. Germline V gene data show CDR1 as LGHNA and CDR2 as YSLEER. CDR3 in amino acids: CASSQVALRVTAGANVLTF. CDR3 nucleotide sequence: TGCGCCAGCAGCCAAGTAGCCCTCAGGGTAACGGCTGGGGCCAACGTCCTGACTTTC.

The genes are TRBV6-5 and TRBJ1-2, with 7 bases identical to TRBD1. J lost 4 bases, V lost 0 bases, and 8 bases had no gene match. From germline, CDR1 is MNHEY and CDR2 SVGAGI. The CDR3 loop spans 16 amino acids. CDR3 sequence (DNA): TGTGCCAGCAGTTACTCGGCTGGGTACAGGGGCTATGGCTACACCTTC. Protein product: CASSYSAGYRGYGYTF.

The chain links TRBV30 to TRBJ2-3; 8 nucleotides match TRBD2. V lost 0 bases to trimming and J lost 2 bases; unmatched junction nucleotides: 7. Germline values: CDR1 GTSNPN, CDR2 SVGIG (reference sequence). The CDR3 has 16 residues. DNA of the CDR3: TGTGCCTGGAGTGTAGGGGCGGGGGGAATCACAGATACGCAGTATTTT. It codes for CAWSVGAGGITDTQYF.

The rearrangement joins TRBV5-1 to TRBJ1-1, with D perhaps matching TRBD1 (5 bases). The germline V gene has CDR1 SGHRS and CDR2 YFSETQ. CDR3 length equals 14 residues. Trimming took 4 bases from V and 5 from J, leaving 15 bases between them. The CDR3 DNA reads TGCGCCAGCAGCCCGGGACGGGGTTGGACTGAAGCTTTCTTT. This gives the protein CASSPGRGWTEAFF.

The rearrangement uses TRBV29-1 and TRBJ2-3; tentatively, D is TRBD2 (5 bases). The CDR3 is made up of 15 amino acids. Trimming left V 7 bases short and J 0 bases short, with 17 bases between. Germline CDR1 is SQVTM and CDR2 is ANQGSEA. The CDR3 region is CSADSTRHSTDTQYF. The CDR3 DNA reads as TGCAGCGCCGATTCAACTAGGCACAGCACAGATACGCAGTATTTT.

The CDR3 DNA reads TGTGCCGCGGACAGGGTTGGCACTGAAGCTTTCTTT. Its translation: CAADRVGTEAFF. The J gene is TRBJ1-1, the V gene TRBV30; 8 positions match TRBD1. The J segment lost 4 bases and the V segment lost 8 bases, leaving 6 bases of the junction unmatched. This CDR3 has 12 amino acids. The germline CDR1 and CDR2 sequences are GTSNPN and SVGIG (reference sequence). The full variable domain, rest sourced from reference TRBV30 and TRBJ1-1, is SQTIHQWPATLVQPVGSPLSLECTVEGTSNPNLYWYRQAAGRGLQLLFYSVGIGQISSEVPQNLSASRPQDRQFILSSKKLLLSDSGFYLCAADRVGTEAFFGQGTRLTVV.

The V and J genes are TRBV15 and TRBJ2-7; the match to TRBD2 covers 14 bases. The germline gives CDR1 LNHNV, CDR2 YYDKDF (reference sequence). J gave up 4 bases and V 5 bases, and 7 bases lay outside the gene matches. CDR3 size: 16 residues. Written as DNA, the CDR3 is TGTGCCACCAGCGTAGAGACTAGCGGGGGGGCTTACGAGCAGTACTTC. Translating it yields CATSVETSGGAYEQYF.

This clone occurred once. The CDR3 DNA sequence: TGCGCCAGCAGCCGGGGTGTTGGTGAAAAACTGTTTTTT. This sequence encodes CASSRGVGEKLFF. This sequence joins TRBV4-1 and TRBJ1-4; D remains unclear. V was pared by 4 bases and J by 7 bases, with 10 bases between. The CDR3 runs to 13 residues. CDR1 is MGHRA, CDR2 YSYEKL, per germline.

Ten or more counts support this clone. CDR3 bases: TGCAGCACCCGAGGGACTGGCTCCTACAATGAGCAGTTCTTC. As protein: CSTRGTGSYNEQFF. The rearrangement joins TRBV29-1 to TRBJ2-1; a weak D match, TRBD2 (6 bases). This CDR3 region has 14 residues. V was cut by 8 bases and J by 0 bases, with 14 bases left in between. Germline CDR1 and CDR2: SQVTM and ANQGSEA.

The gene calls are TRBV7-2 and TRBJ2-6; D is unresolved. V was pared by 4 bases and J by 3 bases, with 16 bases between. CDR1 and CDR2 from the germline V gene are SGHTA and FQGNSA. The CDR3 contains 17 residues. The CDR3 nucleotides read TGTGCCAGCAGCTCCGCCCCGTTGGGTTATGGGGCCAACGTCCTGACTTTC. Its protein product is CASSSAPLGYGANVLTF.

Concerning this clone: Different DNA sequences within this sample yield the same CDR3. The chain couples TRBV4-2 to TRBJ2-6; unclear D gene. V was clipped by 1 base and J by 6 bases, with 10 bases between them. CDR3 length equals 15 residues. Germline CDR1 is LGHNA and CDR2 is YNFKEQ. The CDR3 region has the DNA TGTGCCAGCAGCCAAGGATTGCGTGAGGCCAACGTCCTGACTTTC. Amino acids: CASSQGLREANVLTF.

V gene TRBV12-5 combines with J gene TRBJ2-5; 12 positions match TRBD2. CDR3 length: 15 amino acids. The V and J ends lost 6 bases and 2 bases, in that order; junction bases with no gene match: 4. From germline, CDR1 is LGHNT and CDR2 FRNRAP. CDR3 sequence: CASGTGTSGQETQYF. CDR3 sequence (DNA): TGTGCTAGTGGGACCGGGACTAGCGGGCAAGAGACCCAGTACTTC.

The rearrangement uses TRBV29-1 and TRBJ1-2; 9 nucleotides align to TRBD1. V was pared by 4 bases and J by 8 bases, with 8 bases of the junction left unmatched. The CDR3 length is 13 residues. Germline V lookup: CDR1 SQVTM, CDR2 ANQGSEA. The CDR3 DNA reads as TGCAGCGTTGCACCGGACAGGGGCTGGGGCTACACCTTC. Amino acids: CSVAPDRGWGYTF.

This clone was detected only once. The chain is built from TRBV10-3 and TRBJ2-7; 9 bases fit TRBD1. In germline, CDR1 is ENHRY, CDR2 SYGVKD. This CDR3 has 15 residues. Trimming cost V 4 bases and J 3 bases; bases outside gene matches: 7. CDR3 amino acids: CAISAGGQGRYEQYF. The CDR3 DNA follows: TGTGCCATCAGTGCAGGGGGACAGGGCCGCTACGAGCAGTACTTC.